This paragraph reports one TCR beta chain. The data were taken from a study of blood T cell repertoires in COVID-19. Germline assignment: CDR1 SGHAT and CDR2 FQDESV (reference sequence). CDR3 length: 16 amino acids. Trimming removed 4 bases from V and 0 bases from J, with 14 bases in between. Only in-frame clones appear in the TCRdb table, and some are missing; sequencing was by immunoSEQ multiplex PCR. Of a few hundred thousand clones listed, 70% to 90% are singletons. Cohort assignment relied on participant-reported clinical history. This TCR derives from a man aged 30 to 45 who had recovered from COVID-19. The J gene is TRBJ2-3, the V gene TRBV11-1; no definite D call. Sequencing was carried out using PBMCs or T cells enriched from blood (not recorded which). The CDR3 protein is CASSSGLFSSTDTQYF. CDR3 nucleotides: TGTGCCAGCAGCTCCGGTCTTTTTTCTAGCACAGATACGCAGTATTTT. Full variable domain (missing parts from reference TRBV11-1 and TRBJ2-3): EAEVAQSPRYKITEKSQAVAFWCDPISGHATLYWYRQILGQGPELLVQFQDESVVDDSQLPKDRFSAERLKGVDSTLKIQPAELGDSAMYLCASSSGLFSSTDTQYFGPGTRLTVL.